This T cell receptor (beta chain) was captured by sequencing in a study of T cell responses to AZD1222 COVID-19 vaccine. Whole-study findings and limits: Repertoires were obtained solely post-peak T cell response.

The J segment lost 5 bases and the V segment lost 7 bases, leaving 5 bases of the junction unmatched. In germline, CDR1 is MNHNS, CDR2 SASEGT. CDR3 length: 13 amino acids. With respect to this clone: Antigen unknown.

Using immunoSEQ multiplex PCR, the repertoire was profiled, and TCRdb retains in-frame clones only, with some absent. The data contain around 58,000 clones, around 92% of them singletons. The chain employs TRBV6-1 and TRBJ2-7, with TRBD2 matching 10 bases. The TCR originated in an adult who received the AZD1222 COVID-19 vaccine. The source was peripheral blood, collected 28 days after the second AZD1222 dose. CDR3 nucleotide sequence: TGTGCCAGCACTAGCGGGAGTCCCAACGAGCAGTACTTC. Translating it yields CASTSGSPNEQYF.